This entry features one TCR beta chain sequence. Its antigen remains unidentified. The table came from immunoSEQ multiplex PCR; TCRdb's copy has only in-frame clones and leaves some out. This sample has 100,000 to 150,000 clones, with 85% to 95% found just once. The data are from a study of OX40 agonist ivuxolimab in advanced cancers. Whole-study context: Prior anti-PD-1, anti-PD-L1 or anti-CTLA-4 therapy was allowed; approximately 41% had some. Three patients, one with hepatocellular carcinoma and two with cutaneous melanoma, responded partially.

General study findings and limits: Compared with others, partial responders at 0.1-3.0 mg/kg displayed clonal expansion among the lowest. At 0.1 to 3.0 mg/kg and by week 6, clonal expansion occurred in CD4+ and CD8+ blood T cells.

Germline V gene sequence: CDR1 MDHEN, CDR2 SYDVKM. V dropped 2 bases and J dropped 0 bases, with 8 bases sitting between them. The CDR3 is made up of 15 amino acids. The source is an adult with an advanced solid tumor such as melanoma, head and neck, liver or kidney cancer. This sample comprised CD4+ or CD8+ T cells sorted from blood, obtained in a trial of the OX40 agonist ivuxolimab. The chain couples TRBV28 to TRBJ1-5, with D perhaps TRBD1 (5 bases). In DNA form, the CDR3 reads TGTGCCAGCAGTTTAGGGGGGTCTAGCAATCAGCCCCAGCATTTT. This encodes CASSLGGSSNQPQHF. Complete variable domain (other parts from reference TRBV28 and TRBJ1-5): DVKVTQSSRYLVKRTGEKVFLECVQDMDHENMFWYRQDPGLGLRLIYFSYDVKMKEKGDIPEGYSVSREKKERFSLILESASTNQTSMYLCASSLGGSSNQPQHFGDGTRLSIL.